This TCR beta chain was obtained from a study of T-cell reconstitution after alpha-beta-depleted transplantation in children. This clonotype has ten or more counts. Unique molecular identifiers were used to barcode this TCRbeta library. TCRdb passed the PCR reads through MiXCR, listing each CDR3 protein once. The profile shows about 190,000 distinct CDR3 sequences, approximately 7% of them singletons. The CDR3 consists of 14 residues. This material consisted of PBMCs from the stem cell graft donor, taken from the stem cell graft. This TCR came from a human donor who donated a stem cell graft to a child with Wiskott-Aldrich syndrome. V usage is TRBV21-1 and J usage is TRBJ1-1. TRBV21-1 is shown as a pseudogene. CDR3 amino acids: CASSKLGKNTEAFF. CDR3 DNA sequence: TGTGCCAGCAGCAAACTAGGTAAGAACACTGAAGCTTTCTTT.